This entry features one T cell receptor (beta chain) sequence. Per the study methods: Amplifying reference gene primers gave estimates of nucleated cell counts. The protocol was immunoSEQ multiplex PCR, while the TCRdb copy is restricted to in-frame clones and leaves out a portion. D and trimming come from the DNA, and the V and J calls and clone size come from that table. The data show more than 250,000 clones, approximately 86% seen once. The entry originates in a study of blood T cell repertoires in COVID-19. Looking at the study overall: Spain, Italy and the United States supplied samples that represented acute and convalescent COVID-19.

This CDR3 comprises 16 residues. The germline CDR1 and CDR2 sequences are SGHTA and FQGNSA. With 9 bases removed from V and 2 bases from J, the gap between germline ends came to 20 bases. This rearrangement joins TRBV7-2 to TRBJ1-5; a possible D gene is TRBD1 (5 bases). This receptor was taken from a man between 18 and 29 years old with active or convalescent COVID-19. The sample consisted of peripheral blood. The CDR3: CASSLIGGDGNQPQHF. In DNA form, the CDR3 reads TGTGCCAGTAGTTTGATCGGAGGGGATGGCAATCAGCCCCAGCATTTT. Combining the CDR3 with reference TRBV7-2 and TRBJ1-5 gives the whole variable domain GAGVSQSPSNKVTEKGKDVELRCDPISGHTALYWYRQSLGQGLEFLIYFQGNSAPDKSGLPSDRFSAERTGGSVSTLTIQRTQQEDSAVYLCASSLIGGDGNQPQHFGDGTRLSIL.